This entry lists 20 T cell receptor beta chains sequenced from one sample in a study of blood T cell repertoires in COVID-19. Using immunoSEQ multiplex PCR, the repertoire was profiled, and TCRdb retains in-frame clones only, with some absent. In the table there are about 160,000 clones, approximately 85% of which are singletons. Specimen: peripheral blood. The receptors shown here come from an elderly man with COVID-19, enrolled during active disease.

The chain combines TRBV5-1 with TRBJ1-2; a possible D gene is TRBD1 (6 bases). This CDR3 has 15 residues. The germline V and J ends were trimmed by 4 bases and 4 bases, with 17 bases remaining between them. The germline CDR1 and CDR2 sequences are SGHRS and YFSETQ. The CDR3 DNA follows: TGCGCCAGCAGCCCCGGCAGGGGCCGTAGCTATGGCTACACCTTC. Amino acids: CASSPGRGRSYGYTF.

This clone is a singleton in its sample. DNA of the CDR3: TGCAGTGCTAGAGGCGAAACTGAAGCTTTCTTT. Encoded protein: CSARGETEAFF. This rearrangement joins TRBV20-1 to TRBJ1-1; D gene unclear. Germline V gene data show CDR1 as DFQATT and CDR2 as SNEGSKA (reference sequence). V was cut by 1 base and J by 5 bases, with 5 bases left in between. This CDR3 contains 11 residues.

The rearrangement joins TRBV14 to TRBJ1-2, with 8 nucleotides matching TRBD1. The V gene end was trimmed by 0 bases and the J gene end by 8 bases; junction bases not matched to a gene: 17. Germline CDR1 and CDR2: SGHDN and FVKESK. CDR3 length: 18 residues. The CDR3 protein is CASSQEPSGGASDWGYTF. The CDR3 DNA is TGTGCCAGCAGCCAAGAGCCTTCAGGGGGCGCATCCGATTGGGGCTACACCTTC.

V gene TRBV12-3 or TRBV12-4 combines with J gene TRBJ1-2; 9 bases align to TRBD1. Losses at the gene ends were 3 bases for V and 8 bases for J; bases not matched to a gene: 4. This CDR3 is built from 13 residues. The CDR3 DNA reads TGTGCCAGCAGTTTCGACAGGGGGTACGGCTACACCTTC. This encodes CASSFDRGYGYTF.

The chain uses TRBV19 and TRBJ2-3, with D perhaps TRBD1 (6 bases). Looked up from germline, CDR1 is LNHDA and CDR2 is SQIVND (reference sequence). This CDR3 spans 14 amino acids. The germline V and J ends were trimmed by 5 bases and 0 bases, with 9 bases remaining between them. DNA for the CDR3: TGTGCCAGTAGTCGGACAGCAAGCACAGATACGCAGTATTTT. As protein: CASSRTASTDTQYF.

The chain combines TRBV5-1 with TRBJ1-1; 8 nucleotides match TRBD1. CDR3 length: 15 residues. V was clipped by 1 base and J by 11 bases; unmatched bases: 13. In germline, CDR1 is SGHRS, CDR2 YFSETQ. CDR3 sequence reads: CASSLIPGGQEEAFF. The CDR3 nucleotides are TGCGCCAGCAGCTTGATTCCCGGGGGACAGGAGGAGGCTTTCTTT. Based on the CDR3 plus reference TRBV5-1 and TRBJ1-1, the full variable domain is KAGVTQTPRYLIKTRGQQVTLSCSPISGHRSVSWYQQTPGQGLQFLFEYFSETQRNKGNFPGRFSGRQFSNSRSEMNVSTLELGDSALYLCASSLIPGGQEEAFFGQGTRLTVV.

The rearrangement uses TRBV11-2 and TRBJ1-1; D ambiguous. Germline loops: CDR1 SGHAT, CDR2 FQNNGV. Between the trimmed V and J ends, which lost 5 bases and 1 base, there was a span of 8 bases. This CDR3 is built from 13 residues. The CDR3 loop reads CASSLMANTEAFF. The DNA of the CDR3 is TGTGCCAGCAGCCTCATGGCGAACACTGAAGCTTTCTTT. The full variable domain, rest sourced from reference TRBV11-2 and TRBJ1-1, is EAGVAQSPRYKIIEKRQSVAFWCNPISGHATLYWYQQILGQGPKLLIQFQNNGVVDDSQLPKDRFSAERLKGVDSTLKIQPAKLEDSAVYLCASSLMANTEAFFGQGTRLTVV.

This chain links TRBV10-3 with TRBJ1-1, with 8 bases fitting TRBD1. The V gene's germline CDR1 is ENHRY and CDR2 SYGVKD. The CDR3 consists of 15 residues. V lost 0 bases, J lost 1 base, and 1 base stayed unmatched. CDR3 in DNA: TGTGCCATCAGTGAGTCTGGGACAGGGAACACTGAAGCTTTCTTT. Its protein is CAISESGTGNTEAFF.

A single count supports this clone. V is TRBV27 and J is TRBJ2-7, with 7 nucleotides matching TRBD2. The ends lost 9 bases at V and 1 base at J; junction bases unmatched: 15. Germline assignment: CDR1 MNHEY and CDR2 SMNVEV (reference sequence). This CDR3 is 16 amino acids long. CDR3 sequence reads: CASRGPAAGVSYEQYF. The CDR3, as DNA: TGTGCCAGTAGGGGTCCTGCGGCGGGGGTTTCCTACGAGCAGTACTTC.

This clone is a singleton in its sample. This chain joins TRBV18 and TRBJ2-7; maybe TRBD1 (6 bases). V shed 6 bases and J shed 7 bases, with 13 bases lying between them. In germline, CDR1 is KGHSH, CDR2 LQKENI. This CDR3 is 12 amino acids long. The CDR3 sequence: CASSETGGEQYF. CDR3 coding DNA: TGTGCCAGCTCGGAGACAGGCGGAGAGCAGTACTTC.

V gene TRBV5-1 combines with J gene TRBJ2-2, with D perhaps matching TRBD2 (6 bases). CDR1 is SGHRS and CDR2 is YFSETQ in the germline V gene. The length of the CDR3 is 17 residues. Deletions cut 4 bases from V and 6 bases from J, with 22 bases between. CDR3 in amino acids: CASSPQAGRWASGELFF. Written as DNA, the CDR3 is TGCGCCAGCAGCCCCCAGGCGGGGAGGTGGGCATCCGGGGAGCTGTTTTTT.

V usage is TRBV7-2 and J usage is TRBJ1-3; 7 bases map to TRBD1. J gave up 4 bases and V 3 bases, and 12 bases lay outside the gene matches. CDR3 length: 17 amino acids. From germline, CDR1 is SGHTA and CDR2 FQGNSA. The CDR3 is CASSFPTDRAQGNTIYF. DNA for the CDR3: TGTGCCAGCAGCTTCCCCACCGACAGGGCGCAAGGAAACACCATATATTTT.

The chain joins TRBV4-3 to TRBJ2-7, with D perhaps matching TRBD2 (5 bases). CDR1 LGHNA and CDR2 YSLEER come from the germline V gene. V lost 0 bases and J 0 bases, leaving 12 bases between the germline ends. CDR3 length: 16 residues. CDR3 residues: CASSQDRKGSSYEQYF. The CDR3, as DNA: TGCGCCAGCAGCCAAGATCGGAAAGGGAGCTCCTACGAGCAGTACTTC.

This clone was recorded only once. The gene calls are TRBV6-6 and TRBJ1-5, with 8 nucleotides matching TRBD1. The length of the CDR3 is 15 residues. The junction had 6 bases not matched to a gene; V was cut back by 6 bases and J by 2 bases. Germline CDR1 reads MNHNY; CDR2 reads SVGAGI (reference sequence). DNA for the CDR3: TGTGCCAGCAGCTCACCGGACAGGGGCAATCAGCCCCAGCATTTT. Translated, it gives CASSSPDRGNQPQHF.

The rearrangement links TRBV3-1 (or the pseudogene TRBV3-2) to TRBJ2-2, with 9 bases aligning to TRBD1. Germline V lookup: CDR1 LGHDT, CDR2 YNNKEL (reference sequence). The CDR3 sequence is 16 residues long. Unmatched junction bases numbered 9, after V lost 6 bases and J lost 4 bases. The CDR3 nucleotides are TGTGCCAGCAGTCTTTCAAACAGGGGGCGCACCGGGGAGCTGTTTTTT. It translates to CASSLSNRGRTGELFF.

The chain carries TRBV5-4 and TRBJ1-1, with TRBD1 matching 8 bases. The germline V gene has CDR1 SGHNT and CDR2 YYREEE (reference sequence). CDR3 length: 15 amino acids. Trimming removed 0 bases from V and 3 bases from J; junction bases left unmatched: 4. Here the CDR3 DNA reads TGTGCCAGCAGCTTGGCAGGGGGCTCGGACACTGAAGCTTTCTTT. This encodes CASSLAGGSDTEAFF.

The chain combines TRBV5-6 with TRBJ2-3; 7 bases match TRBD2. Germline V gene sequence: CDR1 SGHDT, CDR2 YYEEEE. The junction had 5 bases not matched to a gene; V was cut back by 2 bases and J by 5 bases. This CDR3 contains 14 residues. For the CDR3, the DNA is TGTGCCAGCAGCTTCGACCAGCGGGGAGATACGCAGTATTTT. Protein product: CASSFDQRGDTQYF.

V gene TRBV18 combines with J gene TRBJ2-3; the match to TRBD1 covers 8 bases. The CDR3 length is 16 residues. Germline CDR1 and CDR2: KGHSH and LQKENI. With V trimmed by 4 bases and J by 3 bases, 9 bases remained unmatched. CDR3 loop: CASSRNGQGLTDTQYF. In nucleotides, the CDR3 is TGTGCCAGCTCACGAAACGGACAGGGATTGACAGATACGCAGTATTTT.

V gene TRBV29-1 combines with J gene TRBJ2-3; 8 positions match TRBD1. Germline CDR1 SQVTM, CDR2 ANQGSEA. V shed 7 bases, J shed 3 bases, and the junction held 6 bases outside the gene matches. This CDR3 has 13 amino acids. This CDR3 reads CSARDRTTDTQYF. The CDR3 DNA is TGCAGCGCCCGGGACAGGACTACAGATACGCAGTATTTT.

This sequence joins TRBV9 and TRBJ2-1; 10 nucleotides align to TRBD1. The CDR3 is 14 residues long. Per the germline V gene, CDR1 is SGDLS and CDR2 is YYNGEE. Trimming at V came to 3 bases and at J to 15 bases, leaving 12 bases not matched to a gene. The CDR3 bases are TGTGCCAGCAGCGGGGACCGGGACAGGGGAAATCCGTTCTTC. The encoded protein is CASSGDRDRGNPFF. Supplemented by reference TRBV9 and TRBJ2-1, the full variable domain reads DSGVTQTPKHLITATGQRVTLRCSPRSGDLSVYWYQQSLDQGLQFLIQYYNGEERAKGNILERFSAQQFPDLHSELNLSSLELGDSALYFCASSGDRDRGNPFFGPGTRLTVL.